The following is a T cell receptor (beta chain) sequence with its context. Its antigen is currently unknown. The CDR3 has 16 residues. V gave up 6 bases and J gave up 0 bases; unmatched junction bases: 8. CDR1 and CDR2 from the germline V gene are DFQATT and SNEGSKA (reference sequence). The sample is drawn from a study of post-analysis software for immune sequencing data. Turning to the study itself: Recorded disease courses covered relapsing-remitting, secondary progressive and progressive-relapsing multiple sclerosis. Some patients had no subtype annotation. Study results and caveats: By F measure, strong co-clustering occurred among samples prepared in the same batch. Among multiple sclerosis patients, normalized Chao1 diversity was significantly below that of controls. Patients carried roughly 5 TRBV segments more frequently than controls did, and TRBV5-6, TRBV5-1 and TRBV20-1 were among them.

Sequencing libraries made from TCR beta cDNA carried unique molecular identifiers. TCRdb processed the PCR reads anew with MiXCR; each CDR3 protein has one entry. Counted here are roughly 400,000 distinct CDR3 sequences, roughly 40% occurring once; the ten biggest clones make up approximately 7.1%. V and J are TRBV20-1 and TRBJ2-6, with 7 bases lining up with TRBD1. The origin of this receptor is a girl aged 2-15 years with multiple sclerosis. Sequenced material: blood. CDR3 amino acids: CSATGVEDSGANVLTF. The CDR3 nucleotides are TGCAGTGCCACAGGGGTAGAGGACTCTGGGGCCAACGTCCTGACTTTC.